This TCR beta chain was found in a study of preoperative IRX-2 immunotherapy in early breast cancer. This CDR3 is 15 amino acids long. The germline gives CDR1 SGHTA, CDR2 FQGNSA. Trimming at V came to 5 bases and at J to 0 bases, leaving 6 bases not matched to a gene. TCRdb's table, derived via immunoSEQ multiplex PCR, lists solely in-frame clones and lacks some. The sample lists 34,000 or so clones, more than 90% seen once, with roughly 6.5% in the top ten. This clone was picked up one time. Treatment described: preoperative locoregional IRX-2 cytokine immunotherapy. Preoperative locoregional IRX-2 cytokine immunotherapy was tested in the phase Ib source study.

The chain combines TRBV7-2 with TRBJ2-7; 8 bases map to TRBD2. This specimen was taken from a patient treated with IRX-2 immunotherapy. The receptor's source is a human donor with breast cancer. Here the CDR3 reads CASSERERSSYEQYF. The CDR3 bases are TGTGCCAGCAGCGAGCGGGAGCGGAGCTCCTACGAGCAGTACTTC. The full variable domain, completed using reference TRBV7-2 and TRBJ2-7, is GAGVSQSPSNKVTEKGKDVELRCDPISGHTALYWYRQSLGQGLEFLIYFQGNSAPDKSGLPSDRFSAERTGGSVSTLTIQRTQQEDSAVYLCASSERERSSYEQYFGPGTRLTVT.